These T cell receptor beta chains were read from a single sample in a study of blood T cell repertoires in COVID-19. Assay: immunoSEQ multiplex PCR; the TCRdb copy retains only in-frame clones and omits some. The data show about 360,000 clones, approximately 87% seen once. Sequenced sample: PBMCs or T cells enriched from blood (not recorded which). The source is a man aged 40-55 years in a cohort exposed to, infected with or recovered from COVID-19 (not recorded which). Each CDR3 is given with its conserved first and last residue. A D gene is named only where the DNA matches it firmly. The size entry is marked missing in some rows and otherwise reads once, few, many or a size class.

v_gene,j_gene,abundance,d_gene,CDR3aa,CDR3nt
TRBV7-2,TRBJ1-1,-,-,CARTGVGTEAFF,TGTGCCCGAACGGGGGTGGGCACTGAAGCTTTCTTT
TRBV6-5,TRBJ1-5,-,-,CASSYERAGQPQHF,TGTGCCAGCAGTTACGAGAGGGCTGGTCAGCCCCAGCATTTT
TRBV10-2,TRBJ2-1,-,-,CASTSYPYNEQFF,TGCGCCAGCACTAGCTACCCTTACAATGAGCAGTTCTTC
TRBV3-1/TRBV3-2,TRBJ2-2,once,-,CASSHFTGGQVTGELFF,TGTGCCAGCAGCCATTTCACCGGGGGGCAGGTCACCGGGGAGCTGTTTTTT
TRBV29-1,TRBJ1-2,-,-,CSVRHRSYGYTF,TGCAGCGTCCGACACAGGAGCTATGGCTACACCTTC
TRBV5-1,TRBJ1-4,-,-,CASSLGVAKEKLFF,TGCGCCAGCAGCTTGGGGGTAGCGAAGGAAAAACTGTTTTTT
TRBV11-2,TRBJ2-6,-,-,CASSLRLGQGSSGANVLTF,TGTGCCAGCAGCTTAAGGTTGGGGCAGGGTAGCTCTGGGGCCAACGTCCTGACTTTC
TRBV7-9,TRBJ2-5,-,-,CASSLGQGLTQETQYF,TGTGCCAGCAGCTTAGGGCAGGGGCTCACCCAAGAGACCCAGTACTTC
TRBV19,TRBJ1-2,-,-,CASSSLTVPYGYTF,TGTGCCAGTAGTTCATTGACAGTACCGTATGGCTACACCTTC
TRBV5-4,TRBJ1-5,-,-,CASSLGGVDHPQHF,TGTGCCAGCAGCTTAGGAGGGGTTGATCACCCCCAGCATTTT
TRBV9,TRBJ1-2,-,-,CASSTQPGGYGYTF,TGTGCCAGCAGTACACAGCCGGGAGGCTATGGCTACACCTTC
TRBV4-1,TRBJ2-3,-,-,CASSQYPPNEAHTDTQYF,TGCGCCAGCAGCCAATATCCCCCCAATGAGGCGCACACAGATACGCAGTATTTT
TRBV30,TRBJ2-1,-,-,CAWSALQLAEQFF,TGTGCCTGGAGTGCCCTACAGCTGGCTGAGCAGTTCTTC
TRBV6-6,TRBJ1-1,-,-,CASSPGQTGTNTEAFF,TGTGCCAGCAGTCCCGGACAAACAGGGACGAACACTGAAGCTTTCTTT
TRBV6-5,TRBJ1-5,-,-,CASSKDSYQPQHF,TGTGCCAGCAGCAAGGACAGCTATCAGCCCCAGCATTTT
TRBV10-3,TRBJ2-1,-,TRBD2,CAIRTSGTNNEQFF,TGTGCCATTAGGACTAGCGGGACCAACAATGAGCAGTTCTTC
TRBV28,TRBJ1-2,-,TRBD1,CASSHGQGGGYTF,TGTGCCAGCAGTCACGGACAGGGCGGCGGCTACACCTTC
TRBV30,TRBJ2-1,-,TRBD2,CATAGVEQFF,TGTGCCACAGCGGGGGTTGAGCAGTTCTTC
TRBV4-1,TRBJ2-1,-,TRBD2,CASSARLANEQFF,TGCGCCAGCAGCGCTCGACTAGCCAATGAGCAGTTCTTC
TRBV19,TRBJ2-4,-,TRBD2,CASTLAGGRTKNIQYF,TGTGCCAGTACGCTAGCGGGAGGACGAACCAAAAACATTCAGTACTTC
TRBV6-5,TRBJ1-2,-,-,CASSYSDRRPGGYTF,TGTGCCAGCAGTTACTCGGACAGAAGGCCCGGGGGCTACACCTTC
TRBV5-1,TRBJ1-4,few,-,CASSFSVQGEKLFF,TGCGCCAGCAGCTTCTCGGTTCAGGGTGAAAAACTGTTTTTT
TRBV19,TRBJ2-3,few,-,CASSSSGAGDTQYF,TGTGCCAGTAGCTCTTCAGGGGCTGGAGATACGCAGTATTTT
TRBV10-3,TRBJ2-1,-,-,CAIRGDKYNEQFF,TGTGCCATCAGGGGGGACAAGTACAATGAGCAGTTCTTC
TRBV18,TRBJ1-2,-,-,CASSPPGDYGYTF,TGTGCCAGCTCACCACCAGGGGACTATGGCTACACCTTC
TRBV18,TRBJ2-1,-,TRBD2,CASSPPGGSEQFF,TGTGCCAGCTCACCCCCGGGAGGGAGTGAGCAGTTCTTC
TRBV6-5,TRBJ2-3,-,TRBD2,CASSTSGSGADTQYF,TGTGCCAGCAGCACAAGCGGGAGTGGGGCAGATACGCAGTATTTT
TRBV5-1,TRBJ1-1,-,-,CASSLEGIRDTEAFF,TGCGCCAGCAGCTTGGAGGGGATCAGGGACACTGAAGCTTTCTTT
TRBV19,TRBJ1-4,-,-,CASSNRAHEKLFF,TGTGCCAGTAGTAACAGGGCACATGAAAAACTGTTTTTT
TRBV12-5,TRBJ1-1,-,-,CASGFWGDTEAFF,TGTGCTAGTGGTTTCTGGGGGGACACTGAAGCTTTCTTT
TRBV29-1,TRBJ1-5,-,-,CSLAPAGGTQPQHF,TGCAGCTTGGCCCCCGCGGGAGGCACTCAGCCCCAGCATTTT
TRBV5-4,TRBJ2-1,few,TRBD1,CASRPDGTEYNEQFF,TGTGCCAGCAGGCCCGACGGGACAGAATACAATGAGCAGTTCTTC
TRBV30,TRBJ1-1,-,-,CAWTRTDFGAFF,TGTGCCTGGACCCGGACAGACTTCGGTGCTTTCTTT
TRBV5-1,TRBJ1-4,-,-,CASSLAVRENEKLFF,TGCGCCAGCAGCTTGGCCGTCAGGGAAAATGAAAAACTGTTTTTT
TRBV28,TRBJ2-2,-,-,CASTGAELNTGELFF,TGTGCCAGCACTGGGGCCGAACTGAACACCGGGGAGCTGTTTTTT
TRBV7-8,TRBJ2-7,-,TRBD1,CASSLVNRGNEQYF,TGTGCCAGCAGCTTAGTAAACAGGGGGAACGAGCAGTACTTC
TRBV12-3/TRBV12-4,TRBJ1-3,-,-,CASRQHGRNTIYF,TGTGCCAGCAGACAACATGGCAGAAACACCATATATTTT
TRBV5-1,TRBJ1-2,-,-,CASSLGQSYGYTF,TGCGCCAGCAGTTTAGGACAGTCATATGGCTACACCTTC
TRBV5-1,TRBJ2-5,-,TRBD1,CASTWGTGGAETQYF,TGCGCCAGCACATGGGGGACAGGGGGCGCGGAGACCCAGTACTTC
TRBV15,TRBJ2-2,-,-,CATSTLLGGSGELFF,TGTGCCACCAGCACACTATTGGGTGGGTCCGGGGAGCTGTTTTTT